This T cell receptor beta chain was identified in a study of cytomegalovirus exposure and HLA in healthy donors. 13 Jbeta primers and 60 Vbeta primers were used for the PCR. Sequenced by immunoSEQ multiplex PCR; TCRdb stores in-frame clones only, minus some. The sample shows over 100,000 clones, 76% of them seen only once. As regards this clone: The target antigen is unknown.

V gave up 8 bases and J gave up 3 bases; unmatched junction bases: 2. The germline CDR1 and CDR2 sequences are SGHTA and FQGNSA. The CDR3 runs 13 residues. General observations from the study: In a later analysis, most CMV-associated TCR beta chains appeared HLA-restricted.

What was sequenced was PBMCs. The V and J genes are TRBV7-2 and TRBJ1-3, with 9 positions matching TRBD1. The sequence derives from a woman in her forties in good health and CMV-seropositive. The CDR3 protein is CASAGQGGNTIYF. The CDR3 DNA follows: TGTGCCAGCGCGGGACAGGGTGGAAACACCATATATTTT.